Listed below are T cell receptor beta chains from one sample, sequenced in a study of cytomegalovirus exposure and HLA in healthy donors. Clones were sequenced by immunoSEQ multiplex PCR, and TCRdb holds only the in-frame ones, with some missing. The sample contains about 89,000 clones, roughly 76% of which appear only once. Sample: PBMCs. Receptors originate from a male donor in good health and CMV-seronegative. CDR3s leave out the opening cysteine and the closing phenylalanine or tryptophan. Fields, in order: CDR3 length, J gene, D gene, V gene, CDR3 protein. A D gene is named only where the DNA matches it firmly.

13	TRBJ1-3	TRBD1	TRBV5-6	ASSLQGAGGNTIY
13	TRBJ1-4	NA	TRBV7-2	ASSAQGVGEEKLF
14	TRBJ2-3	TRBD2	TRBV6-4	ASSEATSGASDTQY
12	TRBJ1-5	NA	TRBV10-3	AMRGDSRNQPQH
13	TRBJ1-3	TRBD1	TRBV4-3	ASSQSGQGLNTIY
14	TRBJ1-1	TRBD1	TRBV18	ASSPARDRLNTEAF
13	TRBJ1-1	NA	TRBV7-9	ASSLGPTANTEAF
13	TRBJ2-7	TRBD2	TRBV28	ASSFAGGSSYEQY
14	TRBJ1-3	TRBD1	TRBV28	ASRTDRALFGNTIY
9	TRBJ1-2	TRBD1	TRBV30	AWSGPGGST
13	TRBJ2-1	TRBD1	TRBV28	ASRPRDRTYNEQF
12	TRBJ2-3	NA	TRBV9	ASSVSISADTQY
10	TRBJ1-1	NA	TRBV5-6	ASSWGTGQAF
10	TRBJ2-3	NA	TRBV10-1	ASSPPGDTQY
15	TRBJ2-3	TRBD2	TRBV9	ASSVASTLAGQDTQY
13	TRBJ2-3	NA	TRBV6-5	ASSYSLEGTDTQY
12	TRBJ1-1	TRBD1	TRBV7-2	ASSAGTEYTEAF
13	TRBJ2-1	TRBD1	TRBV28	ASTRGGQVSNEQF
13	TRBJ2-2	NA	TRBV28	ASSLEGADTGELF
11	TRBJ2-7	NA	TRBV29-1	SVKQPSSYEQY
13	TRBJ2-3	NA	TRBV5-1	ASSLDIADTDTQY
13	TRBJ2-7	NA	TRBV5-4	ASSLGRVRGYEQY
12	TRBJ1-1	NA	TRBV7-8	ASSLVQVNTEAF
13	TRBJ2-7	TRBD1	TRBV4-1	ASSQAGTGTYEQY
13	TRBJ1-6	TRBD1	TRBV6-5	ASTSTGNYNSPLH
14	TRBJ1-2	TRBD1	TRBV7-9	ASSLTGGAENYGYT
12	TRBJ1-2	TRBD1	TRBV15	ATSGRDSTYGYT
13	NA	TRBD1	TRBV7-9	ASSPSTGVYHEQY
14	TRBJ1-1	NA	TRBV7-2	ASRSMGAGVNTEAF
13	TRBJ1-3	NA	TRBV6-5	ASSPGTTFGNTIY
15	TRBJ2-1	NA	TRBV7-8	ASTPAGAGRSYNEQF
13	TRBJ1-5	TRBD1	TRBV15	ATRPKQGEAQPQH
9	TRBJ1-1	NA	TRBV10-2	ASRYNTEAF
15	TRBJ2-6	NA	TRBV28	ASSFDRWASGANVLT
13	TRBJ2-3	TRBD2	TRBV7-3	ASSLVASGEDTQY
13	TRBJ1-5	NA	TRBV10-3	AISESRQENQPQH
12	TRBJ2-3	TRBD2	TRBV7-9	ASTGAGGSDTQY
13	TRBJ1-4	TRBD1	TRBV5-4	ASSTTQGANEKLF
16	TRBJ2-1	NA	TRBV5-6	ASSGAGSRWGPYNEQF
17	TRBJ2-2	TRBD2	TRBV4-1	ASSPGLAGGKGYTGELF
18	TRBJ2-3	TRBD2	TRBV5-1	ASSSVPSGSFSVSTDTQY
15	TRBJ1-1	NA	TRBV27	ASSLLGLGGPNTEAF
11	NA	TRBD1	TRBV28	ASSLPTGGRLF
14	TRBJ1-1	NA	TRBV19	ASSIRDTGALTEAF
13	TRBJ2-7	TRBD1	TRBV11-2	ASSSWGQGFDEQY